This T cell receptor (beta chain) was profiled in a study of blood T cell repertoires in COVID-19. Study-level background: Samples of COVID-19 (acute and convalescent) were obtained from the United States, Italy and Spain. T cells, B-cell-depleted T cells, or PBMCs supplied cDNA or gDNA.

V lost 4 bases and J lost 2; bases outside the gene matches: 4. The CDR3 is made up of 15 amino acids. CDR1 and CDR2 (germline): SGHDT, YYEEEE. Per the original methods: Quantification of nucleated cells was approximated via reference gene primer amplification. TCRdb keeps only in-frame clones here, not all; method: immunoSEQ multiplex PCR. Clonal size and the V and J genes are those of that table, whereas D and trimming came from the DNA. Of 250,000 to 300,000 clones in the sample, roughly 85% are singletons; the top ten hold approximately 5.1%. The chain recombines TRBV5-6 with TRBJ2-7, with 12 bases matching TRBD2. The TCR was taken from a man aged 50 to 59 with active or convalescent COVID-19. Source material: peripheral blood. The DNA of the CDR3 is TGTGCCAGCAGCGCGGGACTAGCGGGCACCTACGAGCAGTACTTC. It specifies CASSAGLAGTYEQYF.